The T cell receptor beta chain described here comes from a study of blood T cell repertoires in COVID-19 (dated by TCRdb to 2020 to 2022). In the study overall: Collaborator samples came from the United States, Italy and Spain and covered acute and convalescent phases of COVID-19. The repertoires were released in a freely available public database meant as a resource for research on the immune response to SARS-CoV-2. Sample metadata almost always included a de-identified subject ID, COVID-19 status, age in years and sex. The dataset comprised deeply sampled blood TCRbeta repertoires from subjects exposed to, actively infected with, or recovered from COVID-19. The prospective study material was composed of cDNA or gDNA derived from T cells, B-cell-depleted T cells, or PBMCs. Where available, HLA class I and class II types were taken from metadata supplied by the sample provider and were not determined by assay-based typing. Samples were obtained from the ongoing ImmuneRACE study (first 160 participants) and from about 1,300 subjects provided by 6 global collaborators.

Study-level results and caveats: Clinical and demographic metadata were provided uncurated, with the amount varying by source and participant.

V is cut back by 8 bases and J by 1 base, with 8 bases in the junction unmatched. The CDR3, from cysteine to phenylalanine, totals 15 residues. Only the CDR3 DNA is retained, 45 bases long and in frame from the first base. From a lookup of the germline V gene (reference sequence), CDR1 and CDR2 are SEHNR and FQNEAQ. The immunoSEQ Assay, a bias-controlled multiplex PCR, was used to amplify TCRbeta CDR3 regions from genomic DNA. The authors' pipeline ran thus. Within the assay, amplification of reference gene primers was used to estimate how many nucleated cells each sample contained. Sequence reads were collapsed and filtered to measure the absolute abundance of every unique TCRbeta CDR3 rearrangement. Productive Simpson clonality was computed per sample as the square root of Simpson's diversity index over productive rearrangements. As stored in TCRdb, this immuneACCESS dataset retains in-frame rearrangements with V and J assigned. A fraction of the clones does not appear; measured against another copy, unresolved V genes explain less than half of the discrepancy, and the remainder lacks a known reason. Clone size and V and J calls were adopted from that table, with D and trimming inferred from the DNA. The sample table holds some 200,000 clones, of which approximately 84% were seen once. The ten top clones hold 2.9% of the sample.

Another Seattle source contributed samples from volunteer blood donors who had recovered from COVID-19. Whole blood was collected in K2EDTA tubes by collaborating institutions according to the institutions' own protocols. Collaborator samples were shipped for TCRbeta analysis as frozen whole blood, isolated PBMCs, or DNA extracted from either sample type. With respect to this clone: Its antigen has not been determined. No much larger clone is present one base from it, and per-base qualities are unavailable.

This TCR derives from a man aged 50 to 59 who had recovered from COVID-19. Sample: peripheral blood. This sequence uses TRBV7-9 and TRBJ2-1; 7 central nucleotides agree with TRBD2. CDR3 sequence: CASAWGGPSYNEQFF. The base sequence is TGTGCCAGCGCGTGGGGGGGACCGTCCTACAATGAGCAGTTCTTC.